This T cell receptor beta chain was sequenced during a study of graft-versus-host responses after intestinal transplantation. On the study more broadly: Anti-thymocyte globulin induction preceded approximately three years of tacrolimus and steroid maintenance in all recipients. Findings and caveats of the study: There was an association between peak levels of circulating GvH clones and early post-transplant HvG declines.

With 7 bases removed from V and 6 bases from J, the gap between germline ends came to 12 bases. This CDR3 spans 12 amino acids. The germline gives CDR1 MDHEN, CDR2 SYDVKM. The data were produced by immunoSEQ multiplex PCR, yet TCRdb's version contains in-frame clones alone and is incomplete. The profile shows roughly 60,000 clones, 91% of them singletons. This clone is classed as medium-sized. Its antigen is unidentified. Sample: PBMCs, taken roughly 120 days after intestinal transplantation. The TCR was taken from a human patient who received an intestinal transplant, so some T cells may come from the graft donor. The V gene is TRBV28, the J gene TRBJ1-1; D gene uncertain. CDR3 sequence reads: CASTPWSSEAFF. The CDR3 DNA follows: TGTGCCAGCACCCCCTGGTCGTCTGAAGCTTTCTTT.